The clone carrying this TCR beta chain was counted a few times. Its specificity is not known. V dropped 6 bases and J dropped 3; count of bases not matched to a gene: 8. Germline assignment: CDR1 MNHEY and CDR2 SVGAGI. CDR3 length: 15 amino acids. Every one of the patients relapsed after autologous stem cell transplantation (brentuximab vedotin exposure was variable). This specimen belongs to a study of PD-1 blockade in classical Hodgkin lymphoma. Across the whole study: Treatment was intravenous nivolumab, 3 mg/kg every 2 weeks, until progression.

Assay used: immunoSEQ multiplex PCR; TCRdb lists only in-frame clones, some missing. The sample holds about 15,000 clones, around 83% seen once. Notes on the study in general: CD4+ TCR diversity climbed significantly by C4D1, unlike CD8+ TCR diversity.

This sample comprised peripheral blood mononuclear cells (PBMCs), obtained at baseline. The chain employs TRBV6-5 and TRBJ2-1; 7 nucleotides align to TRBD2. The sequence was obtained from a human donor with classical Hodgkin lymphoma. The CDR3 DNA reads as TGTGCCAGCAGCCTTTCTAGCGGACGCTACAATGAGCAGTTCTTC. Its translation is CASSLSSGRYNEQFF.